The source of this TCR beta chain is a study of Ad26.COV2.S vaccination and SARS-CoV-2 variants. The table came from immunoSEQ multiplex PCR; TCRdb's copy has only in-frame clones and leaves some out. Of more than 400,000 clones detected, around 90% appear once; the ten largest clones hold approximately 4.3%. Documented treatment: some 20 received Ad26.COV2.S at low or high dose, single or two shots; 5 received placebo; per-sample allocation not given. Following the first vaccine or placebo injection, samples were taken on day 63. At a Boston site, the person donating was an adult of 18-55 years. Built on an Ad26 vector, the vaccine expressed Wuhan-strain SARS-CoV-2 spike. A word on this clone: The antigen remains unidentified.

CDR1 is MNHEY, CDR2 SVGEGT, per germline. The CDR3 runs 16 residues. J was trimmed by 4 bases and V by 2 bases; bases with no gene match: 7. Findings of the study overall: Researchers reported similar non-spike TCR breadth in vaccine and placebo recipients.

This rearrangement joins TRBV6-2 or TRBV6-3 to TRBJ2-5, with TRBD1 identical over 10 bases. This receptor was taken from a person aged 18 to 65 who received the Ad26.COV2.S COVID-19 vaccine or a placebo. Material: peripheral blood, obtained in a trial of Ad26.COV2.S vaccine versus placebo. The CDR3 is CASSYASTGGGETQYF. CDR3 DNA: TGTGCCAGCAGTTACGCGTCGACAGGGGGCGGAGAGACCCAGTACTTC.